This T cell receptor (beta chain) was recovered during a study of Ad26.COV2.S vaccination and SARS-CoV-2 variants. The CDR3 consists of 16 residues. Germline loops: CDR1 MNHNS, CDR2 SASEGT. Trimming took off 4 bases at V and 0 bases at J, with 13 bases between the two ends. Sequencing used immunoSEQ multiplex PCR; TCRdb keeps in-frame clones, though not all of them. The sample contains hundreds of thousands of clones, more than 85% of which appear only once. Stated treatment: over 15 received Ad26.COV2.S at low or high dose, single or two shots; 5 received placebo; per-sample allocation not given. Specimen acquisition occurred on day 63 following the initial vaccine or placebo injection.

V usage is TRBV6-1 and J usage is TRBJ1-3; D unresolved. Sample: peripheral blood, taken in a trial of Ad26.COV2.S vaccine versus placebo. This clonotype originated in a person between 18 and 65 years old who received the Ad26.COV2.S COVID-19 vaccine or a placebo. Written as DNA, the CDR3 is TGTGCCAGCAGTGTTTCGGGCACCAGCTCTGGAAACACCATATATTTT. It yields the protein CASSVSGTSSGNTIYF.